These 8 T cell receptor beta chains were sequenced from one sample in a study of blood T cell repertoires in COVID-19. TCRdb's copy holds only in-frame clones and misses some; the assay was immunoSEQ multiplex PCR. Here the sample spans about 310,000 clones, around 91% being singletons. Sequencing was done on a sample of PBMCs or T cells enriched from blood (not recorded which). The origin of the receptors is a woman between 35 and 50 years old who had recovered from COVID-19.

V is TRBV11-3 and J is TRBJ1-4; TRBD1 agrees at 7 bases. The CDR3 covers 16 residues. CDR1 and CDR2 (germline): SGHNT, YENEEA. Germline trimming cut 5 bases from V and 8 bases from J; bases unmatched to any gene: 14. The CDR3 DNA is TGTGCCAGCAGCCAAGCTCGACAGGGAAGAAAGGAAAAACTGTTTTTT. Its translation is CASSQARQGRKEKLFF.

The V gene is TRBV7-2, the J gene TRBJ2-1; 9 bases fit TRBD2. The trim removed 0 bases at V and 10 bases at J, leaving 4 bases unmatched. Germline CDR1 and CDR2: SGHTA and FQGNSA. There are 14 residues in the CDR3. The CDR3 here is CASSLAQRGDEQFF. The CDR3 nucleotides are TGTGCCAGCAGCTTAGCCCAGCGGGGGGACGAGCAGTTCTTC.

This clone was observed a single time. The chain recombines TRBV7-2 with TRBJ1-3; TRBD1 agrees at 7 bases. V lost 5 bases and J lost 2; bases outside the gene matches: 9. Germline V gene lookup returns CDR1 SGHTA and CDR2 FQGNSA. The CDR3 spans 16 residues. In DNA form, the CDR3 reads TGTGCCAGCAGCACAACTGACACAGGGGCTGGAAACACCATATATTTT. Its protein product is CASSTTDTGAGNTIYF.

The chain joins TRBV28 to TRBJ2-3; TRBD2 matches at 7 bases. The CDR3 totals 16 residues. Germline CDR1 MDHEN, CDR2 SYDVKM. The trim removed 6 bases at V and 0 bases at J, leaving 9 bases unmatched. The CDR3 DNA follows: TGTGCCAGCAGCTTAAGGGCGGGGGAGAGCACAGATACGCAGTATTTT. Amino acids: CASSLRAGESTDTQYF.

The V call is TRBV30, the J call TRBJ1-6; possibly TRBD1 for D (6 bases). The CDR3 consists of 13 residues. V dropped 4 bases and J dropped 7 bases, with 11 bases sitting between them. The V gene's germline CDR1 is GTSNPN and CDR2 SVGIG (reference sequence). CDR3 amino acids: CAWMAGANSPLHF. The CDR3 DNA follows: TGTGCCTGGATGGCAGGGGCCAATTCACCCCTCCACTTT.

This chain links TRBV30 with TRBJ1-1; 10 positions match TRBD1. The CDR3 totals 16 residues. V lost 6 bases, J lost 0 bases, and 10 bases stayed unmatched. In germline, CDR1 is GTSNPN, CDR2 SVGIG (reference sequence). The CDR3: CACARSTGGLNTEAFF. The CDR3 DNA sequence: TGTGCCTGCGCAAGATCGACAGGGGGCTTGAACACTGAAGCTTTCTTT.

The rearrangement links TRBV19 to TRBJ2-3, with D tentatively TRBD1 (6 bases). The V and J ends lost 3 bases and 6 bases respectively, with 19 bases between them. The CDR3 is 16 residues long. The germline V gene encodes CDR1 LNHDA and CDR2 SQIVND (reference sequence). The CDR3 nucleotides read TGTGCCAGTAGTATGAGTACTGGGACAACTGTCGATACGCAGTATTTT. Protein product: CASSMSTGTTVDTQYF.

V usage is TRBV6-1 and J usage is TRBJ1-3; D not resolved. The germline gives CDR1 MNHNS, CDR2 SASEGT. The CDR3 sequence is 14 residues long. V gave up 2 bases and J gave up 4 bases, with 9 bases separating them. The CDR3 DNA reads TGTGCCAGCAGTGAAAGACAAAGAGGAAACACCATATATTTT. It translates to CASSERQRGNTIYF.